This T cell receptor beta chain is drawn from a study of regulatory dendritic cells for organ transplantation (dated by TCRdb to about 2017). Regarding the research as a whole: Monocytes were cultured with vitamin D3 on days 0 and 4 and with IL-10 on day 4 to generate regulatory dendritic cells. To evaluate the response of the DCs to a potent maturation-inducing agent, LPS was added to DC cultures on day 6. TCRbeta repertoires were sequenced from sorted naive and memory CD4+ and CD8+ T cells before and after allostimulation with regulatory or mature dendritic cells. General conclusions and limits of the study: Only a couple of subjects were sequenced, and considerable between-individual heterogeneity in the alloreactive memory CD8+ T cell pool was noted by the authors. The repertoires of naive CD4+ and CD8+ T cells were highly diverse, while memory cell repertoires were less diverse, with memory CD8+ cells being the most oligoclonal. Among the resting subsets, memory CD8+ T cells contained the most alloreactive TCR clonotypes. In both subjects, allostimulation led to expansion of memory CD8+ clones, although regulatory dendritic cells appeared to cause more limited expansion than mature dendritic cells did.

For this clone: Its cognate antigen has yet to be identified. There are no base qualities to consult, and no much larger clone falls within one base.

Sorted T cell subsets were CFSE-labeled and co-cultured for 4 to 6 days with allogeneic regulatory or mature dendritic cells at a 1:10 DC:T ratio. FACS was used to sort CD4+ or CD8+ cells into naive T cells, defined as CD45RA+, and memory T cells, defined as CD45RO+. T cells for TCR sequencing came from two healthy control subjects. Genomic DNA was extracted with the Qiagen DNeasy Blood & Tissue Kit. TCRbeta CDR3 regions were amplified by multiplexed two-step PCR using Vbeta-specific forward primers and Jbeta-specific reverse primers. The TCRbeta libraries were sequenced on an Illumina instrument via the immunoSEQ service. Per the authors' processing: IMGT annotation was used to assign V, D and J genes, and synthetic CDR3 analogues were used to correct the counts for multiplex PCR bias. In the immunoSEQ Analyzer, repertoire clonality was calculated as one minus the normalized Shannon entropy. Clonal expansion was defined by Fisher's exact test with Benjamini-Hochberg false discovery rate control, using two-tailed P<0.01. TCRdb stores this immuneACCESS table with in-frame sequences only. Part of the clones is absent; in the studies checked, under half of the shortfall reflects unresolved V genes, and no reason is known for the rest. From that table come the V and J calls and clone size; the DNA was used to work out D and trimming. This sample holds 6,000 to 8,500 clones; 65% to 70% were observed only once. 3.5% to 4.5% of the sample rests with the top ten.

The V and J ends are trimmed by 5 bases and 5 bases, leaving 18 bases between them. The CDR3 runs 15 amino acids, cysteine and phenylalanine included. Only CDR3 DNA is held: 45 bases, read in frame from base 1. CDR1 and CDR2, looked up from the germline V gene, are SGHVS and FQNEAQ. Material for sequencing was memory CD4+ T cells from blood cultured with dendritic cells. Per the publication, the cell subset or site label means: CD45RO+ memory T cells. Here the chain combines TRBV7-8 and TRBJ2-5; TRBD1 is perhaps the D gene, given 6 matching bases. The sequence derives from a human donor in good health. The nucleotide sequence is TGTGCCAGCAGCCCCCACAGGGATCAGGTTGAGACCCAGTACTTC. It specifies CASSPHRDQVETQYF.